A single sample gave rise to the 32 T cell receptor beta chains below, sequenced in a study of cytomegalovirus exposure and HLA in healthy donors. PCR amplification relied on 60 Vbeta primers (plus 13 Jbeta primers). Data came from immunoSEQ multiplex PCR; TCRdb stores just in-frame clones and leaves some out. The sample data list roughly 110,000 clones. The sequencing input was PBMCs. The receptors originated from a man aged 40-49 years in good health and CMV-seropositive.

The chain is built from TRBV7-2 and TRBJ2-1, with 7 bases lining up with TRBD2. Germline V gives CDR1 SGHTA, CDR2 FQGNSA. This CDR3 contains 15 residues. V shed 7 bases, J shed 7 bases, and the junction held 13 bases outside the gene matches. This chain's CDR3 is CASTPAGAPGNEQFF. DNA of the CDR3: TGTGCCAGCACCCCGGCGGGAGCTCCGGGAAATGAGCAGTTCTTC.

CDR3 sequence reads: CASSQDSGITEAFF. DNA for the CDR3: TGTGCCAGCAGCCAGGACAGTGGGATCACTGAAGCTTTCTTT. The chain is built from TRBV5-4 and TRBJ1-1, with D possibly TRBD1 on 6 matching bases. CDR3 length: 14 amino acids. The germline V and J ends were trimmed by 4 bases and 4 bases, with 14 bases remaining between them. Germline assignment: CDR1 SGHNT and CDR2 YYREEE (reference sequence).

The gene calls are TRBV11-2 and TRBJ2-1, with 10 nucleotides matching TRBD2. V lost 5 bases, J lost 5 bases, and 6 bases stayed unmatched. The CDR3 extends over 15 amino acids. Germline V CDR1 and CDR2: SGHAT, FQNNGV. CDR3 sequence: CASSRTSGTNNEQFF. In DNA, the CDR3 is TGTGCCAGCAGCCGTACTAGCGGGACGAACAATGAGCAGTTCTTC. Full variable domain (remainder filled in from reference TRBV11-2 and TRBJ2-1): EAGVAQSPRYKIIEKRQSVAFWCNPISGHATLYWYQQILGQGPKLLIQFQNNGVVDDSQLPKDRFSAERLKGVDSTLKIQPAKLEDSAVYLCASSRTSGTNNEQFFGPGTRLTVL.

The chain uses TRBV6-5 and TRBJ2-7, with unresolved D. The germline gives CDR1 MNHEY, CDR2 SVGAGI. This CDR3 region has 11 residues. V was pared by 5 bases and J by 7 bases, with 9 bases between. Written as DNA, the CDR3 is TGTGCCAGCAGTACCCCCGGGGAGCAGTACTTC. Its translation: CASSTPGEQYF.

The rearrangement joins TRBV5-4 to TRBJ1-2, with 9 positions matching TRBD1. CDR1 is SGHNT and CDR2 is YYREEE in the germline V gene (reference sequence). V shed 5 bases, J shed 2 bases, and the junction held 7 bases outside the gene matches. The CDR3 length is 15 residues. The CDR3, as DNA: TGTGCCAGCAGTAAAAACAGGGGGCTAAACTATGGCTACACCTTC. Its translation is CASSKNRGLNYGYTF.

The chain joins TRBV30 to TRBJ2-7, with D unresolved. The CDR3 spans 13 residues. The V gene's germline CDR1 is GTSNPN and CDR2 SVGIG (reference sequence). Trimming shortened V by 5 bases and J by 0 bases, and 11 bases separated the two germline ends. CDR3 residues: CAWGRRSSYEQYF. The CDR3 DNA follows: TGTGCCTGGGGCCGAAGGAGCTCCTACGAGCAGTACTTC.

This chain links TRBV11-2 with TRBJ1-5; the D is unclear. The CDR3 is made up of 14 amino acids. Per germline, CDR1 SGHAT and CDR2 FQNNGV. V lost 4 bases and J 2 bases, leaving 9 bases between the germline ends. CDR3 region: CASSWNRGNQPQHF. CDR3 DNA: TGTGCCAGCAGCTGGAACCGGGGCAATCAGCCCCAGCATTTT. The whole variable domain, filled in from reference TRBV11-2 and TRBJ1-5, reads EAGVAQSPRYKIIEKRQSVAFWCNPISGHATLYWYQQILGQGPKLLIQFQNNGVVDDSQLPKDRFSAERLKGVDSTLKIQPAKLEDSAVYLCASSWNRGNQPQHFGDGTRLSIL.

The J gene is TRBJ2-7, the V gene TRBV27; 9 positions agree with TRBD1. Trimming removed 4 bases from V and 5 bases from J; junction bases left unmatched: 9. The CDR3 spans 15 residues. Per the germline V gene, CDR1 is MNHEY and CDR2 is SMNVEV (reference sequence). This CDR3 reads CASSSHRDRVDEQYF. CDR3 in DNA: TGTGCCAGCAGTTCTCACCGGGACAGGGTCGACGAGCAGTACTTC.

This rearrangement joins TRBV10-3 to TRBJ2-7; 10 positions agree with TRBD2. Germline CDR1 ENHRY, CDR2 SYGVKD. V dropped 3 bases and J dropped 5; count of bases not matched to a gene: 7. This CDR3 spans 15 amino acids. The CDR3 reads CAISDLSSGSHEQYF. The CDR3 DNA is TGTGCCATCAGTGATCTTTCTAGCGGGAGCCACGAGCAGTACTTC.

The V call is TRBV5-1, the J call TRBJ2-1, with D unclear. The CDR3 extends over 14 amino acids. The germline V and J ends were trimmed by 0 bases and 4 bases, with 8 bases remaining between them. CDR1 and CDR2 from the germline V gene are SGHRS and YFSETQ. The CDR3, as DNA: TGCGCCAGCAGCTTGGTTTTTTCGTACAATGAGCAGTTCTTC. It encodes CASSLVFSYNEQFF.

The genes are TRBV7-9 and TRBJ1-2; D possibly corresponds to TRBD1 (6 bases). The CDR3 is 15 residues long. The germline V gene encodes CDR1 SEHNR and CDR2 FQNEAQ (reference sequence). V was pared by 4 bases and J by 4 bases, with 16 bases between. The CDR3 protein is CASSYTGTRVYGYTF. For the CDR3, the DNA is TGTGCCAGCAGCTACACCGGGACACGAGTCTATGGCTACACCTTC.

This chain uses TRBV4-2 with TRBJ2-7; tentatively, D is TRBD1 (5 bases). Trimming shortened V by 4 bases and J by 7 bases, and 11 bases separated the two germline ends. Germline V gene sequence: CDR1 LGHNA, CDR2 YNFKEQ. The CDR3 consists of 12 residues. CDR3 sequence reads: CASSLIRGEQYF. The CDR3 DNA reads as TGTGCCAGCAGCCTTATTAGGGGAGAGCAGTACTTC.

As for this clone: The same CDR3 is also encoded by other DNA sequences in this sample. The chain recombines TRBV30 with TRBJ1-5, with TRBD1 identical over 8 bases. Per the germline V gene, CDR1 is GTSNPN and CDR2 is SVGIG (reference sequence). The CDR3 length is 15 residues. Germline trimming cut 4 bases from V and 0 bases from J; bases unmatched to any gene: 5. This chain's CDR3 is CAWNRGGYSNQPQHF. DNA for the CDR3: TGTGCCTGGAACAGGGGGGGGTATAGCAATCAGCCCCAGCATTTT.

The chain is built from TRBV13 and TRBJ1-2; 10 nucleotides match TRBD1. Germline CDR1 reads PRHDT; CDR2 reads FYEKMQ (reference sequence). The CDR3 runs to 16 residues. J lost 3 bases, V lost 2 bases, and 6 bases had no gene match. CDR3 amino acids: CASSLRTGGPDYGYTF. The CDR3 nucleotides are TGTGCCAGCAGCTTAAGGACAGGGGGGCCTGACTATGGCTACACCTTC.

The gene calls are TRBV6-5 and TRBJ1-5; TRBD1 is a possible D gene (5 bases). Germline V gives CDR1 MNHEY, CDR2 SVGAGI. The CDR3 covers 12 residues. V lost 2 bases, J lost 9 bases, and 8 bases lay in between. In nucleotides, the CDR3 is TGTGCCAGCAGTTACGCGGGGGGGCCCCAGCATTTT. It translates to CASSYAGGPQHF.

V gene TRBV4-3 combines with J gene TRBJ2-2, with 10 bases aligning to TRBD2. CDR1 LGHNA and CDR2 YSLEER come from the germline V gene. The CDR3 contains 16 residues. Trimming cost V 3 bases and J 7 bases; bases outside gene matches: 8. The CDR3 reads CASSQASGRALGELFF. CDR3 DNA: TGCGCCAGCAGCCAGGCCAGCGGGAGGGCCCTCGGGGAGCTGTTTTTT.

The rearrangement joins TRBV19 to TRBJ2-7; 7 bases fit TRBD1. The V gene end was trimmed by 5 bases and the J gene end by 4 bases; junction bases not matched to a gene: 11. Germline CDR1 is LNHDA and CDR2 is SQIVND (reference sequence). The CDR3 consists of 15 residues. CDR3 in amino acids: CASSPQAGGRYEQYF. As DNA, the CDR3 is TGTGCCAGTAGTCCCCAAGCAGGGGGAAGGTACGAGCAGTACTTC.

Concerning this clone: A junction end diverges from the germline sequence, so it may reflect a read error. The chain couples TRBV4-1 to TRBJ1-2, with a possible D match to TRBD1 (5 bases). CDR3 length equals 12 residues. CDR1 MGHRA and CDR2 YSYEKL come from the germline V gene. CDR3 in amino acids: CASSQDPRVSIF. The CDR3 coding sequence is TGCGCCAGCAGCCAAGATCCCAGGGTATCTATCTTC.

The chain has TRBV11-2 and TRBJ2-7, with TRBD2 identical over 14 bases. After removal of 6 bases from V and 4 bases from J, the junction contained 11 bases not matched to a gene. CDR1 and CDR2 (germline): SGHAT, FQNNGV. The CDR3 consists of 17 residues. This CDR3 reads CASRGLAGARTQYEQYF. CDR3 nucleotides: TGTGCCAGCAGGGGACTAGCGGGGGCCCGGACTCAGTACGAGCAGTACTTC.

This rearrangement joins TRBV28 to TRBJ2-2; 9 bases agree with TRBD2. The CDR3 contains 17 residues. Germline loops: CDR1 MDHEN, CDR2 SYDVKM. Trimming cost V 0 bases and J 0 bases; bases outside gene matches: 2. CDR3 sequence reads: CASSLWSSGANTGELFF. The CDR3 DNA reads TGTGCCAGCAGTTTATGGTCTAGCGGGGCGAACACCGGGGAGCTGTTTTTT.

The V call is TRBV28, the J call TRBJ1-2, with TRBD1 matching 7 bases. From germline, CDR1 is MDHEN and CDR2 SYDVKM. V gave up 7 bases and J gave up 3 bases; unmatched junction bases: 17. The CDR3 length is 17 residues. In DNA, the CDR3 is TGTGCCAGCACTCCTACCCCGGGGGCAGGGGGACACTATGGCTACACCTTC. It yields the protein CASTPTPGAGGHYGYTF.

This chain joins TRBV5-6 and TRBJ2-2; D ambiguous. This CDR3 has 12 residues. Trimming took off 5 bases at V and 8 bases at J, with 10 bases between the two ends. Germline loops: CDR1 SGHDT, CDR2 YYEEEE. DNA of the CDR3: TGTGCCAGCAGTTTAATCCCGGGGGAGCTGTTTTTT. It codes for CASSLIPGELFF.

V is TRBV29-1 and J is TRBJ1-3; possible D gene TRBD1, 5 bases. Trimming left V 3 bases short and J 1 base short, with 10 bases between. Germline loops: CDR1 SQVTM, CDR2 ANQGSEA. The CDR3 loop spans 14 amino acids. The chain's CDR3 is CSVDKSGSGNTIYF. The DNA of the CDR3 is TGCAGCGTTGATAAATCAGGGTCTGGAAACACCATATATTTT.

The gene calls are TRBV7-9 and TRBJ2-1, with 9 bases lining up with TRBD2. Germline V gene sequence: CDR1 SEHNR, CDR2 FQNEAQ (reference sequence). This CDR3 contains 15 residues. V dropped 3 bases and J dropped 3; count of bases not matched to a gene: 3. The CDR3 region has the DNA TGTGCCAGCAGCTTGTATAGCGGGAGCTACAATGAGCAGTTCTTC. Its translation is CASSLYSGSYNEQFF.

The chain couples TRBV29-1 to TRBJ2-1; 8 bases are shared with TRBD2. The V gene's germline CDR1 is SQVTM and CDR2 ANQGSEA. Unmatched junction bases numbered 19, after V lost 7 bases and J lost 8 bases. The CDR3 extends over 16 amino acids. CDR3 in amino acids: CSAGGSPAGVVHEQFF. Written as DNA, the CDR3 is TGCAGCGCGGGGGGGAGCCCAGCGGGAGTCGTGCATGAGCAGTTCTTC.

The rearrangement uses TRBV7-9 and TRBJ2-1; TRBD2 matches 8 bases. The CDR3 is 16 amino acids. The germline gives CDR1 SEHNR, CDR2 FQNEAQ (reference sequence). V was clipped by 5 bases and J by 10 bases; unmatched bases: 16. The CDR3 region has the DNA TGTGCCAGCAGCCCTGATACTAGCGGAGCCCAGAGGGAGCAGTTCTTC. Residues: CASSPDTSGAQREQFF.

The chain carries TRBV4-1 and TRBJ1-1, with 10 bases aligning to TRBD1. The ends lost 4 bases at V and 5 bases at J; junction bases unmatched: 4. Germline values: CDR1 MGHRA, CDR2 YSYEKL. The CDR3 consists of 14 residues. DNA for the CDR3: TGCGCCAGCAGCCTCCGACAGGGGGCGACTGAAGCTTTCTTT. Translation gives CASSLRQGATEAFF.

The chain carries TRBV5-1 and TRBJ2-1, with D maybe TRBD2 (6 bases). This CDR3 has 12 amino acids. V was cut by 4 bases and J by 7 bases, with 9 bases left in between. The germline gives CDR1 SGHRS, CDR2 YFSETQ. As DNA, the CDR3 is TGCGCCAGCAGCCCGGAGGGGAATGAGCAGTTCTTC. Translated, it gives CASSPEGNEQFF.

A note on this clone: Other DNA sequences in the sample encode the same CDR3. The chain joins TRBV7-6 to TRBJ2-2; maybe TRBD2 (7 bases). V was shortened by 5 bases and J by 8 bases, with 21 bases between the two germline ends. The CDR3 loop spans 16 amino acids. Germline CDR1 reads SGHVS; CDR2 reads FNYEAQ. CDR3 in amino acids: CASSPYALGGLGELFF. The CDR3 nucleotides read TGTGCCAGCAGCCCTTACGCCCTGGGGGGGCTAGGGGAGCTGTTTTTT.

This chain connects TRBV7-9 to TRBJ1-1; D not certain. Germline V gives CDR1 SEHNR, CDR2 FQNEAQ (reference sequence). V dropped 2 bases and J dropped 1 base, with 14 bases sitting between them. The CDR3 has 16 amino acids. CDR3 DNA: TGTGCCAGCAGCTTACCCCCCGGAGAAGGGAACACTGAAGCTTTCTTT. Protein sequence: CASSLPPGEGNTEAFF.

The chain carries TRBV19 and TRBJ1-1, with a possible D match to TRBD1 (5 bases). Germline assignment: CDR1 LNHDA and CDR2 SQIVND (reference sequence). The CDR3 totals 15 residues. Trimming cost V 4 bases and J 0 bases, with 12 bases left between them. This chain's CDR3 is CASSTQGTMNTEAFF. CDR3 sequence (DNA): TGTGCCAGTAGTACCCAGGGCACTATGAACACTGAAGCTTTCTTT.

This chain connects TRBV28 to TRBJ2-1; tentatively, D is TRBD1 (5 bases). The CDR3 is made up of 13 amino acids. The V end lost 8 bases, the J end lost 4 bases, and 12 bases lay between the germline ends. Germline values: CDR1 MDHEN, CDR2 SYDVKM. CDR3 in DNA: TGTGCCAGCCGACAGAGAGCTTACAATGAGCAGTTCTTC. This translates into CASRQRAYNEQFF.